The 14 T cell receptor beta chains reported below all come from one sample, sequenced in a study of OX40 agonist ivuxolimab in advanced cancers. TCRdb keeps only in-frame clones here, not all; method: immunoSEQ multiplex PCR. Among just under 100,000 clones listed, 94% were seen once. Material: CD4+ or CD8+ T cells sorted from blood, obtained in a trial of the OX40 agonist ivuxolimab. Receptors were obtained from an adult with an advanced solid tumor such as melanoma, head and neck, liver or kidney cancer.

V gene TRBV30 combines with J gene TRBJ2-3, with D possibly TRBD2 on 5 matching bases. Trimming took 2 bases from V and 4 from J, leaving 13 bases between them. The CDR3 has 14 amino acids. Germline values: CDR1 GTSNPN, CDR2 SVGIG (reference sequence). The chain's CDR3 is CAWSPYSGADTQYF. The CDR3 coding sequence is TGTGCCTGGAGTCCTTACTCCGGGGCAGATACGCAGTATTTT.

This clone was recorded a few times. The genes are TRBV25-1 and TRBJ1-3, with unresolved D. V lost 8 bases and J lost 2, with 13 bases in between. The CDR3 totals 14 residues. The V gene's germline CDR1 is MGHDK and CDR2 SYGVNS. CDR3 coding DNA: TGTGCCAGCCACGGGTCTTCCACTGGAAACACCATATATTTT. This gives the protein CASHGSSTGNTIYF.

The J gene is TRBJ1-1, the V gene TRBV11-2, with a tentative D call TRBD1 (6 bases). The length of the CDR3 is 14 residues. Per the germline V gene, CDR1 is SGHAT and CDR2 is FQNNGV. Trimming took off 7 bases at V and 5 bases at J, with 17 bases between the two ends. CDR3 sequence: CASTQLETGTEAFF. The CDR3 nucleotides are TGTGCCAGCACCCAACTCGAAACAGGGACTGAAGCTTTCTTT.

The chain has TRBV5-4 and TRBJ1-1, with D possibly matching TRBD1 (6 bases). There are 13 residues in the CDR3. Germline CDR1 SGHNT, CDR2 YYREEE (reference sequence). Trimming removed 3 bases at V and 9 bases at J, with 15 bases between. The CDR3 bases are TGTGCCAGCAGCTCGACTGAGGGGGGGAAAGCTTTCTTT. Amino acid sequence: CASSSTEGGKAFF.

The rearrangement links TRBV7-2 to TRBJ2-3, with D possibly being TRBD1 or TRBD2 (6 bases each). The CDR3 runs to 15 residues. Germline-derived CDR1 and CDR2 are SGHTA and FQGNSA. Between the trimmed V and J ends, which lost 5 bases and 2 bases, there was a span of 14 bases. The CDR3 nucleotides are TGTGCCAGCAGCCCCGGGGGCTTCTACACAGATACGCAGTATTTT. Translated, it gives CASSPGGFYTDTQYF.

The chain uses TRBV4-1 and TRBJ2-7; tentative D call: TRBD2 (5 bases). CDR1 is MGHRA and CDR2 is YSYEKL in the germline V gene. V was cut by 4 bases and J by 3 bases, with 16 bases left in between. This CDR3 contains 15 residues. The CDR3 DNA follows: TGCGCCAGCAGCCCCGGACTGATAGGCGGCTACGAGCAGTACTTC. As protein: CASSPGLIGGYEQYF.

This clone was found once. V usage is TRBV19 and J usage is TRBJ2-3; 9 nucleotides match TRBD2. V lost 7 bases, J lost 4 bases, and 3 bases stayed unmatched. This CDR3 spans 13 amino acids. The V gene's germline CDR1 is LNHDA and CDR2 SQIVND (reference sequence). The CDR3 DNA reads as TGTGCCAGTACGCAGCGGGAGGCAGATACGCAGTATTTT. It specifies CASTQREADTQYF.

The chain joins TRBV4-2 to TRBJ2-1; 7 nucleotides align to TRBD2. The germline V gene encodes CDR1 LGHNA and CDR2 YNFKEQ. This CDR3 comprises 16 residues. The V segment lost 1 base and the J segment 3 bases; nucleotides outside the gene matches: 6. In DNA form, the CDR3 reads TGTGCCAGCAGCCAAGGGGACTACTTATTCTACAATGAGCAGTTCTTC. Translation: CASSQGDYLFYNEQFF.

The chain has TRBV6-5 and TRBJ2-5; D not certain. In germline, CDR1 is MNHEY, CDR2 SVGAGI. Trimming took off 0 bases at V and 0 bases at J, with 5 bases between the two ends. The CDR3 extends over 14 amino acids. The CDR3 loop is CASSYSEYQETQYF. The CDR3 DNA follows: TGTGCCAGCAGTTACTCGGAGTACCAAGAGACCCAGTACTTC.

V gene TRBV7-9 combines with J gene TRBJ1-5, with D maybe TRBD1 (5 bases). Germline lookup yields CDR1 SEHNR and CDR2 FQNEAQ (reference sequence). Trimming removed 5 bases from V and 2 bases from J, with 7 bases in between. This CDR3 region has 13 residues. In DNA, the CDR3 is TGTGCCAGCAGCGGGGGAGGCAATCAGCCCCAGCATTTT. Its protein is CASSGGGNQPQHF. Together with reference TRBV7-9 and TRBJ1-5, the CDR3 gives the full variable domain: DTGVSQNPRHKITKRGQNVTFRCDPISEHNRLYWYRQTLGQGPEFLTYFQNEAQLEKSRLLSDRFSAERPKGSFSTLEIQRTEQGDSAMYLCASSGGGNQPQHFGDGTRLSIL.

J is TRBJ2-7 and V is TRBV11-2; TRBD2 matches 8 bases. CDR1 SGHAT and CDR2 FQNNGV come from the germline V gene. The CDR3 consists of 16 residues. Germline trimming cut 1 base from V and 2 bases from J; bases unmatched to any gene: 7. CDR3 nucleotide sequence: TGTGCCAGCAGCTTAGCGGGGGGGCCCAGGACCTACGAGCAGTACTTC. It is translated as CASSLAGGPRTYEQYF.

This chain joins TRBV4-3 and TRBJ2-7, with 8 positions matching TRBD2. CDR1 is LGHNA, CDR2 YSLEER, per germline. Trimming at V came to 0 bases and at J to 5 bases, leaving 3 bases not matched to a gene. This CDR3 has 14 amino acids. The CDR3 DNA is TGCGCCAGCAGCCAAGACGGGGGGGAGAACGAGCAGTACTTC. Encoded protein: CASSQDGGENEQYF.

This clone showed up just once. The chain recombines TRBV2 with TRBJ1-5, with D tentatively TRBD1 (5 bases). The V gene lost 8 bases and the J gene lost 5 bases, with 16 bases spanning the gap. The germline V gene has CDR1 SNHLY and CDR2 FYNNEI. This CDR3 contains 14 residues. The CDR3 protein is CASGGVHGDQPQHF. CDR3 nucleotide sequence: TGTGCCAGCGGGGGGGTCCATGGAGATCAGCCCCAGCATTTT.

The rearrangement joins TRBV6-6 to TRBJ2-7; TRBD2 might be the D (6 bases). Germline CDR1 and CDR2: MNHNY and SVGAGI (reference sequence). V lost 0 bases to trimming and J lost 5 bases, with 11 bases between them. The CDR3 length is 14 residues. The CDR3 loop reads CASSYSYSGDEQYF. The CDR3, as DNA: TGTGCCAGCAGTTACTCCTACTCGGGGGACGAGCAGTACTTC.